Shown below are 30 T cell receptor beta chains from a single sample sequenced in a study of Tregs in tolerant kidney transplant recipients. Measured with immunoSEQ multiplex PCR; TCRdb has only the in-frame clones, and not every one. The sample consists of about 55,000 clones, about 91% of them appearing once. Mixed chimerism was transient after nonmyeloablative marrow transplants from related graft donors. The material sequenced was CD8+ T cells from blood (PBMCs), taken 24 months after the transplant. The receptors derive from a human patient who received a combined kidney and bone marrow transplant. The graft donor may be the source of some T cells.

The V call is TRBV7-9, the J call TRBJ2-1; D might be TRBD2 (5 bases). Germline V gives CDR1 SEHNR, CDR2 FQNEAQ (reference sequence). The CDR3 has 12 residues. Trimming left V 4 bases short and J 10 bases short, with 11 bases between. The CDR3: CASSSGSIEQFF. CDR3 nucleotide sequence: TGTGCCAGCAGCTCGGGATCTATCGAGCAGTTCTTC. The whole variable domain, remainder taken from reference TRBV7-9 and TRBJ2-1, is DTGVSQNPRHKITKRGQNVTFRCDPISEHNRLYWYRQTLGQGPEFLTYFQNEAQLEKSRLLSDRFSAERPKGSFSTLEIQRTEQGDSAMYLCASSSGSIEQFFGPGTRLTVL.

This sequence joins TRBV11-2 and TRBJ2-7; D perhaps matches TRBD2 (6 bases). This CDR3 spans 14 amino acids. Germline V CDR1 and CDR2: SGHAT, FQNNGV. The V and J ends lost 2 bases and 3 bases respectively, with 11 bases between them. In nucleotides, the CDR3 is TGTGCCAGCAGCTTATACCGGGGGAGCTACGAGCAGTACTTC. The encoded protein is CASSLYRGSYEQYF.

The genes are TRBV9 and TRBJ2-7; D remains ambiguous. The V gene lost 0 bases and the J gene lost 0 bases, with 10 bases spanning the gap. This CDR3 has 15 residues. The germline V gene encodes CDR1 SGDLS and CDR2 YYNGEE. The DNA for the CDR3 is TGTGCCAGCAGCGTAGGGAGCCAAGTCTCCTACGAGCAGTACTTC. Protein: CASSVGSQVSYEQYF. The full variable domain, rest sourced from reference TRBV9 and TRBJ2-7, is DSGVTQTPKHLITATGQRVTLRCSPRSGDLSVYWYQQSLDQGLQFLIQYYNGEERAKGNILERFSAQQFPDLHSELNLSSLELGDSALYFCASSVGSQVSYEQYFGPGTRLTVT.

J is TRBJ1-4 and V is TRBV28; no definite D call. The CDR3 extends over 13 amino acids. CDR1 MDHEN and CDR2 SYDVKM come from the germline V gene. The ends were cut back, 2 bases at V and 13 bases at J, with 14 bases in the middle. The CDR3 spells CASSLIFREGLFF. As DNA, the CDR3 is TGTGCCAGCAGTTTAATTTTTCGGGAGGGACTGTTTTTT.

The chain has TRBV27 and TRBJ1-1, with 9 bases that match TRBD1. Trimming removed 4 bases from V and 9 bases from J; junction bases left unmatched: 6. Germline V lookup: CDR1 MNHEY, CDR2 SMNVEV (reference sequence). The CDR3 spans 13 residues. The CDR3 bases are TGTGCCAGCAGTTCGAGGACAGGGGATAAAGCTTTCTTT. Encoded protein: CASSSRTGDKAFF.

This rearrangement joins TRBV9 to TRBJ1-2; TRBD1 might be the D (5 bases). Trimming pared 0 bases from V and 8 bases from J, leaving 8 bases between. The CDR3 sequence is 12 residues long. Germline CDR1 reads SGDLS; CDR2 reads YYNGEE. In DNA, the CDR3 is TGTGCCAGCAGCGTAGGGGGGGAAGGCTACACCTTC. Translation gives CASSVGGEGYTF.

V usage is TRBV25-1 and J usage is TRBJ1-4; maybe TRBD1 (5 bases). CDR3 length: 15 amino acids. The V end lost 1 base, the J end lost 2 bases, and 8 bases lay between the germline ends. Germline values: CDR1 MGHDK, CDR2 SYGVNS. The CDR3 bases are TGTGCCAGCAGTGAATGGAAGGGGACTAATGAAAAACTGTTTTTT. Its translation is CASSEWKGTNEKLFF.

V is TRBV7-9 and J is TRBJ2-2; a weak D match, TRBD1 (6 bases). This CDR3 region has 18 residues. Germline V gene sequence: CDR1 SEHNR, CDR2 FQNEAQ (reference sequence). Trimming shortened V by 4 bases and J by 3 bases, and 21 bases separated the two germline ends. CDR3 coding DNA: TGTGCCAGCAGCTCTCACTTATTGCTCGGGACACACACCGGGGAGCTGTTTTTT. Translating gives CASSSHLLLGTHTGELFF.

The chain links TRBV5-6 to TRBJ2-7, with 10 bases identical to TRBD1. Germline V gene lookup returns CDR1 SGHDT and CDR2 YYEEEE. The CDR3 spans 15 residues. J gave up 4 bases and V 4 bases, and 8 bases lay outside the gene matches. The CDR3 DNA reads TGTGCCAGCAGCGCAGGGGGGACAGGGGTTTACGAGCAGTACTTC. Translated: CASSAGGTGVYEQYF.

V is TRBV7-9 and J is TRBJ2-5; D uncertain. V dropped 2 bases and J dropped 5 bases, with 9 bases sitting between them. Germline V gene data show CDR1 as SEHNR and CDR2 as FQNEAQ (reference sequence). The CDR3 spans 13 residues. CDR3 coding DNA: TGTGCCAGCAGCTTACACAGTACGGAGACCCAGTACTTC. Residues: CASSLHSTETQYF.

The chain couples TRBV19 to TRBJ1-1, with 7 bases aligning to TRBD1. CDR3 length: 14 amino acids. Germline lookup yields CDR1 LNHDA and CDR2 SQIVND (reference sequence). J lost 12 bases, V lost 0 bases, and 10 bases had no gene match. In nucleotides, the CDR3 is TGTGCCAGTAGTATAGATACAGGGGACGACTTTTCTTTCTTT. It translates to CASSIDTGDDFSFF. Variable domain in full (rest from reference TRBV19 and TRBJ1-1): DGGITQSPKYLFRKEGQNVTLSCEQNLNHDAMYWYRQDPGQGLRLIYYSQIVNDFQKGDIAEGYSVSREKKESFPLTVTSAQKNPTAFYLCASSIDTGDDFSFFGQGTRLTVV.

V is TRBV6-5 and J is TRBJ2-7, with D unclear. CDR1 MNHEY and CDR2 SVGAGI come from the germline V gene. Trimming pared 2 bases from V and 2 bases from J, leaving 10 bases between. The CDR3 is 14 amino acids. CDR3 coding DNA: TGTGCCAGCAGTTACGCAGTCAGAACCTACGAGCAGTACTTC. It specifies CASSYAVRTYEQYF.

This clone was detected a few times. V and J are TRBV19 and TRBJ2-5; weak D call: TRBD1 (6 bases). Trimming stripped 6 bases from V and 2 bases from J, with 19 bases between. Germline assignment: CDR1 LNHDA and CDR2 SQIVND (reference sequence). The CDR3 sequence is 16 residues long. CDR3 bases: TGTGCCAGTAGCATCGGACGAGACAGGTTTCAAGAGACCCAGTACTTC. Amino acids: CASSIGRDRFQETQYF.

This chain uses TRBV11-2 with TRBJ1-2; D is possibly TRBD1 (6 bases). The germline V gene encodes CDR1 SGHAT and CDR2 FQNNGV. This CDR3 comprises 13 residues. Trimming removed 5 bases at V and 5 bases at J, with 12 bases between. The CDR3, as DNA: TGTGCCAGCAGCCAGCCAGGACAGTATGGCTACACCTTC. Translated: CASSQPGQYGYTF.

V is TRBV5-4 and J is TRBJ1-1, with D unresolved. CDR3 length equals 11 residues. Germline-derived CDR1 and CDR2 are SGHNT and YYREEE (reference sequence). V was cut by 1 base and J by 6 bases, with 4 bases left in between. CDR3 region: CASSLSSEAFF. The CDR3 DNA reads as TGTGCCAGCAGCTTGTCCTCTGAAGCTTTCTTT.

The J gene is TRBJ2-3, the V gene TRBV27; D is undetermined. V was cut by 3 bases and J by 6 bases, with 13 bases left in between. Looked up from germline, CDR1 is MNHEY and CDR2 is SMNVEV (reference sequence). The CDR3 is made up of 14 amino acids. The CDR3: CASSLVYRYDTQYF. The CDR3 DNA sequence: TGTGCCAGCAGTTTGGTCTATCGCTATGATACGCAGTATTTT.

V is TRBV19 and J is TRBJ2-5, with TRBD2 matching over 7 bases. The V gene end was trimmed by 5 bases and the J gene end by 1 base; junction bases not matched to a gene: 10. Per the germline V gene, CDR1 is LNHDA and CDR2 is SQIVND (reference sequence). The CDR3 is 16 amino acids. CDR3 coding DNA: TGTGCCAGTAGTGATTACGGGGGGACGGTCCAAGAGACCCAGTACTTC. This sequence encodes CASSDYGGTVQETQYF.

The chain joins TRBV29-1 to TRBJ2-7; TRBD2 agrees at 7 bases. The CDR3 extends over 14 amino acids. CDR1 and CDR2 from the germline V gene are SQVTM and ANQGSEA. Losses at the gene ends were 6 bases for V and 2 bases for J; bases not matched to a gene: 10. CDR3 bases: TGCAGCGTCTGGGGGGGGTTTGGGGCCTACGAGCAGTACTTC. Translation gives CSVWGGFGAYEQYF.

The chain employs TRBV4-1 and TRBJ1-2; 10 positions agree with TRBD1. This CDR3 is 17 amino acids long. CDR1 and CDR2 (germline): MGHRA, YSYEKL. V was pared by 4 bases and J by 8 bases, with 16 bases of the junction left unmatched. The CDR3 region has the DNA TGCGCCAGCAGCCCTAGACAGGGGGCGCCGGGGCGAGAGGGCTACACCTTC. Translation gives CASSPRQGAPGREGYTF.

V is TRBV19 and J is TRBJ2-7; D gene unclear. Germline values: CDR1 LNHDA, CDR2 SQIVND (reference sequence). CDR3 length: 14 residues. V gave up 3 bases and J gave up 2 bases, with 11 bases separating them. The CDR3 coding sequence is TGTGCCAGTAGTATCGCGTCGCCAACCTACGAGCAGTACTTC. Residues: CASSIASPTYEQYF.

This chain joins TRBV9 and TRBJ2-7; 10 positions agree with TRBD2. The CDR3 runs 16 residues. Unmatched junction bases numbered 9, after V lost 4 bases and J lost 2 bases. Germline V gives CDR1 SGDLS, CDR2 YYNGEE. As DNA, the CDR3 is TGTGCCAGCAGCCCAGGAGCTAGCGGGAGAGCCTACGAGCAGTACTTC. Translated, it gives CASSPGASGRAYEQYF.

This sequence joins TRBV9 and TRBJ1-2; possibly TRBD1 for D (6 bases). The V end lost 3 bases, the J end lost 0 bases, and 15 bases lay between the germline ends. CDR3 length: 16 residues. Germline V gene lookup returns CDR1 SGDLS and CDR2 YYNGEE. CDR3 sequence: CASSGLRTVTNYGYTF. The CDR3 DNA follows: TGTGCCAGCAGCGGACTAAGGACAGTCACTAACTATGGCTACACCTTC.

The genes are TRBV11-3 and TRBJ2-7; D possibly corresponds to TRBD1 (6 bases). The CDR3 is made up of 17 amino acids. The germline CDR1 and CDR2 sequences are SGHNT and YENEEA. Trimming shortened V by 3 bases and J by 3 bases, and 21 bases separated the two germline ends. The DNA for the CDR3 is TGTGCCAGCAGCTTCGTAGGCACAGGGAAGGATGACTACGAGCAGTACTTC. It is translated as CASSFVGTGKDDYEQYF.

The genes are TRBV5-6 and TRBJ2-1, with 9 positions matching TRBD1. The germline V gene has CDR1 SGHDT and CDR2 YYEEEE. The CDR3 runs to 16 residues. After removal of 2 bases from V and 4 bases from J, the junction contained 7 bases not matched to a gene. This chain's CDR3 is CASSFPDRGFYNEQFF. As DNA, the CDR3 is TGTGCCAGCAGCTTCCCCGACAGGGGGTTTTACAATGAGCAGTTCTTC.

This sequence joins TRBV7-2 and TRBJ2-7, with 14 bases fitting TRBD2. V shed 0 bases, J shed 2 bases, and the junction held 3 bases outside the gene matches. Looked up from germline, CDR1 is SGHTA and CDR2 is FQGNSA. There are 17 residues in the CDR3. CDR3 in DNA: TGTGCCAGCAGCTTAGCCCGACTAGCGGGAGGGCCCTACGAGCAGTACTTC. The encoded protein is CASSLARLAGGPYEQYF. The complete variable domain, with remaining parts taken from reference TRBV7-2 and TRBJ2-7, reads GAGVSQSPSNKVTEKGKDVELRCDPISGHTALYWYRQSLGQGLEFLIYFQGNSAPDKSGLPSDRFSAERTGGSVSTLTIQRTQQEDSAVYLCASSLARLAGGPYEQYFGPGTRLTVT.

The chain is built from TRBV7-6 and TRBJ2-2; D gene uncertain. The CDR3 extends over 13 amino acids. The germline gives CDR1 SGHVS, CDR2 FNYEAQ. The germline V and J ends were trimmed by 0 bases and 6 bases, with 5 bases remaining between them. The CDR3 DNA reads TGTGCCAGCAGCTTAGCGCGGTCCGGGGAGCTGTTTTTT. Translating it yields CASSLARSGELFF. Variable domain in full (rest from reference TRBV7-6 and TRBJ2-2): GAGVSQSPRYKVTKRGQDVALRCDPISGHVSLYWYRQALGQGPEFLTYFNYEAQQDKSGLPNDRFSAERPEGSISTLTIQRTEQRDSAMYRCASSLARSGELFFGEGSRLTVL.

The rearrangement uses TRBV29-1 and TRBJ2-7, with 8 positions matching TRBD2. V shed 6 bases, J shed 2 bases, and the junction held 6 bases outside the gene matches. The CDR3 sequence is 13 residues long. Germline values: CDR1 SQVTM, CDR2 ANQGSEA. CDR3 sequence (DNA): TGCAGCGTCAGACTAGCGAACACCTACGAGCAGTACTTC. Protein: CSVRLANTYEQYF.

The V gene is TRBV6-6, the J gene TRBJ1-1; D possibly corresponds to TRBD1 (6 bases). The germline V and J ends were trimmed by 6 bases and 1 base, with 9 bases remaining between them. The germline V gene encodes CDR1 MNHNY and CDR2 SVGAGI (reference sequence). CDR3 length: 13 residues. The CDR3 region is CASSQGTNTEAFF. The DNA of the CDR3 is TGTGCCAGCAGCCAGGGGACGAACACTGAAGCTTTCTTT.

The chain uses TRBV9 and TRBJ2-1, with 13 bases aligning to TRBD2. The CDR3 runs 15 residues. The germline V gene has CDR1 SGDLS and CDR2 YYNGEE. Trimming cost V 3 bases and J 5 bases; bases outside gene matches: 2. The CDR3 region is CASSELAGGDNEQFF. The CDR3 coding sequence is TGTGCCAGCAGCGAACTAGCGGGAGGGGACAATGAGCAGTTCTTC. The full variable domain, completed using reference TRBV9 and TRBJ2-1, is DSGVTQTPKHLITATGQRVTLRCSPRSGDLSVYWYQQSLDQGLQFLIQYYNGEERAKGNILERFSAQQFPDLHSELNLSSLELGDSALYFCASSELAGGDNEQFFGPGTRLTVL.

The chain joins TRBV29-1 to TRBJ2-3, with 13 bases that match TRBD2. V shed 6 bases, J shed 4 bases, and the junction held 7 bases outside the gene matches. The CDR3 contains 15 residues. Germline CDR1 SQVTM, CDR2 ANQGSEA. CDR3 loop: CSVRGLAGVSDTQYF. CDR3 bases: TGCAGCGTCAGAGGACTAGCGGGGGTTTCAGATACGCAGTATTTT.